The next 25 T cell receptor beta chains were all read from a single sample in a study of T cell responses to AZD1222 COVID-19 vaccine. Clones were read by immunoSEQ multiplex PCR, and TCRdb kept only the in-frame ones, dropping some. The repertoire holds about 120,000 clones, with roughly 87% as singletons. The starting material was peripheral blood, obtained on day 0 of AZD1222 vaccination. All receptors come from an adult in good health.

The V and J genes are TRBV28 and TRBJ1-3; tentative D call: TRBD1 (5 bases). Germline V gene lookup returns CDR1 MDHEN and CDR2 SYDVKM. Trimming removed 3 bases from V and 4 bases from J, with 7 bases in between. The CDR3 covers 13 residues. CDR3 coding DNA: TGTGCCAGCAGTTTCCAGGGAGGAAACACCATATATTTT. Amino acids: CASSFQGGNTIYF.

This chain links TRBV4-2 with TRBJ1-1, with D maybe TRBD1 (6 bases). Germline CDR1 reads LGHNA; CDR2 reads YNFKEQ. CDR3 length: 16 amino acids. V lost 0 bases and J lost 1, with 12 bases in between. The CDR3 nucleotides read TGTGCCAGCAGCCAAGATAGGGGAGGGGGGAACACTGAAGCTTTCTTT. It is translated as CASSQDRGGGNTEAFF.

The rearrangement links TRBV6-5 to TRBJ1-3; no reliable D call. V shed 4 bases and J shed 1 base, with 11 bases lying between them. There are 15 residues in the CDR3. Germline V gives CDR1 MNHEY, CDR2 SVGAGI. The CDR3 bases are TGTGCCAGCAGTTCCGTGACTGGTTCTGGAAACACCATATATTTT. It codes for CASSSVTGSGNTIYF.

The V call is TRBV5-5, the J call TRBJ1-2, with TRBD1 matching 8 bases. V shed 4 bases, J shed 4 bases, and the junction held 6 bases outside the gene matches. Germline V CDR1 and CDR2: SGHKS, YYEKEE (reference sequence). The CDR3 is made up of 14 amino acids. CDR3 loop: CASSPRTGSYGYTF. The CDR3, as DNA: TGTGCCAGCAGCCCGAGGACAGGGAGCTATGGCTACACCTTC.

CDR3 in DNA: TGTGCCAGCAGTTTAAGCCAGGGGGCGCCGGCGAGGAATTCACCCCTCCACTTT. This gives the protein CASSLSQGAPARNSPLHF. The rearrangement uses TRBV28 and TRBJ1-6; 8 nucleotides match TRBD1. Germline lookup yields CDR1 MDHEN and CDR2 SYDVKM. The length of the CDR3 is 18 residues. J was trimmed by 7 bases and V by 2 bases; bases with no gene match: 13.

V is TRBV20-1 and J is TRBJ1-2; TRBD1 agrees at 7 bases. Germline CDR1 and CDR2: DFQATT and SNEGSKA (reference sequence). The trim removed 3 bases at V and 4 bases at J, leaving 5 bases unmatched. The CDR3 contains 13 residues. The DNA for the CDR3 is TGCAGTGCTAGTAAACAGGGGCTCTATGGCTACACCTTC. This sequence encodes CSASKQGLYGYTF.

The V and J genes are TRBV19 and TRBJ2-1, with TRBD2 identical over 7 bases. This CDR3 spans 17 amino acids. The ends lost 3 bases at V and 0 bases at J; junction bases unmatched: 8. The V gene's germline CDR1 is LNHDA and CDR2 SQIVND (reference sequence). This CDR3 is CASSMRAAGASYNEQFF. CDR3 DNA sequence: TGTGCCAGTAGTATGAGAGCGGCGGGAGCCTCCTACAATGAGCAGTTCTTC.

The V and J genes are TRBV7-3 and TRBJ2-3, with D maybe TRBD2 (5 bases). Trimming removed 2 bases at V and 3 bases at J, with 12 bases between. Germline values: CDR1 SGHTA, CDR2 FQGTGA. CDR3 size: 15 residues. The CDR3 bases are TGTGCCAGCAGCTTAGTTTCGGGGAGTACAGATACGCAGTATTTT. Protein sequence: CASSLVSGSTDTQYF.

The chain uses TRBV19 and TRBJ2-3; weak D call: TRBD2 (5 bases). V was clipped by 6 bases and J by 5 bases, with 21 bases between them. From germline, CDR1 is LNHDA and CDR2 SQIVND (reference sequence). This CDR3 has 16 amino acids. Here the CDR3 DNA reads TGTGCCAGTAGCCCCATACACAGCGGCGCGAGAGATACGCAGTATTTT. It yields the protein CASSPIHSGARDTQYF.

J is TRBJ1-6 and V is TRBV20-1; tentative D call: TRBD1 (6 bases). CDR3 length equals 12 residues. Per the germline V gene, CDR1 is DFQATT and CDR2 is SNEGSKA (reference sequence). Trimming cost V 3 bases and J 10 bases, with 10 bases left between them. The CDR3 coding sequence is TGCAGTGCTAGTTCAGGGGACTCACCCCTCCACTTT. The encoded protein is CSASSGDSPLHF.

This clone was observed a handful of times. V and J are TRBV27 and TRBJ1-3; D not resolved. The V gene lost 5 bases and the J gene lost 1 base, with 15 bases spanning the gap. The CDR3 runs 16 residues. The germline V gene has CDR1 MNHEY and CDR2 SMNVEV (reference sequence). CDR3 sequence (DNA): TGTGCCAGCAGTCCCACCCCCAGACTATCTGGAAACACCATATATTTT. Translated, it gives CASSPTPRLSGNTIYF.

The chain is built from TRBV7-8 and TRBJ2-1, with 15 bases lining up with TRBD2. The CDR3 length is 19 residues. CDR1 and CDR2 (germline): SGHVS, FQNEAQ. The V gene end was trimmed by 4 bases and the J gene end by 7 bases; junction bases not matched to a gene: 14. CDR3 in DNA: TGTGCCAGCAGCTCTTCACCTCCGGGACTAGCGGGGGGTGGTAATGAGCAGTTCTTC. The encoded protein is CASSSSPPGLAGGGNEQFF. Full variable domain (remainder filled in from reference TRBV7-8 and TRBJ2-1): GAGVSQSPRYKVAKRGQDVALRCDPISGHVSLFWYQQALGQGPEFLTYFQNEAQLDKSGLPSDRFFAERPEGSVSTLKIQRTQQEDSAVYLCASSSSPPGLAGGGNEQFFGPGTRLTVL.

The chain carries TRBV28 and TRBJ2-2; 7 positions match TRBD1. Germline CDR1 MDHEN, CDR2 SYDVKM. The CDR3 extends over 15 amino acids. V lost 3 bases to trimming and J lost 12 bases; unmatched junction nucleotides: 13. The CDR3 DNA follows: TGTGCCAGCAGTTTGATGGACAGGCCTCCCCTGAAGCTGTTTTTT. It codes for CASSLMDRPPLKLFF.

This clone was detected once. The chain combines TRBV5-8 with TRBJ1-2; 9 bases fit TRBD1. The V segment lost 4 bases and the J segment 1 base; nucleotides outside the gene matches: 5. Looked up from germline, CDR1 is SGHTS and CDR2 is YDEGEE. There are 15 residues in the CDR3. The CDR3 reads CASSTTGGDNYGYTF. The CDR3 DNA is TGTGCCAGCAGCACTACAGGGGGCGATAACTATGGCTACACCTTC.

The chain links TRBV27 to TRBJ1-2; 8 bases map to TRBD1. CDR3 length: 13 residues. V lost 6 bases to trimming and J lost 7 bases; unmatched junction nucleotides: 7. CDR1 and CDR2 from the germline V gene are MNHEY and SMNVEV (reference sequence). The CDR3 loop reads CASRGKDRVGYTF. The DNA for the CDR3 is TGTGCCAGCAGGGGTAAGGACAGGGTTGGCTACACCTTC.

The rearrangement links TRBV2 to TRBJ2-7, with 10 bases that match TRBD1. This CDR3 spans 15 amino acids. Germline CDR1 SNHLY, CDR2 FYNNEI. Trimming at V came to 6 bases and at J to 3 bases, leaving 8 bases not matched to a gene. In nucleotides, the CDR3 is TGTGCCAGCAGCTCGCGGTGGACAGGGGGCTACGAGCAGTACTTC. Encoded protein: CASSSRWTGGYEQYF.

On this clone itself: The junction shows a germline mismatch at one end, possibly a read error. This CDR3 is CASSLSGGAFFF. CDR3 coding DNA: TGTGCCAGCAGTTTATCGGGGGGGGCCTTTTTCTTC. The rearrangement links TRBV27 to TRBJ1-2; weak D call: TRBD1 (6 bases). Per the germline V gene, CDR1 is MNHEY and CDR2 is SMNVEV (reference sequence). The CDR3 has 12 amino acids.

The V and J genes are TRBV24-1 and TRBJ1-5, with 7 bases matching TRBD1. The J segment lost 7 bases and the V segment lost 9 bases, leaving 8 bases of the junction unmatched. The CDR3 runs to 13 residues. Germline V CDR1 and CDR2: KGHDR, SFDVKD. The CDR3 here is CATAKGAWQPQHF. CDR3 DNA: TGTGCCACCGCGAAGGGGGCTTGGCAGCCCCAGCATTTT.

The rearrangement uses TRBV2 and TRBJ1-4; possibly TRBD1 for D (5 bases). The length of the CDR3 is 14 residues. Germline-derived CDR1 and CDR2 are SNHLY and FYNNEI. Between the trimmed V and J ends, which lost 4 bases and 4 bases, there was a span of 10 bases. CDR3 nucleotides: TGTGCCAGCAGTGTTGGTACAGGTAATGAAAAACTGTTTTTT. This gives the protein CASSVGTGNEKLFF. Using reference TRBV2 and TRBJ1-4 for the parts outside the CDR3, the full variable domain is EPEVTQTPSHQVTQMGQEVILRCVPISNHLYFYWYRQILGQKVEFLVSFYNNEISEKSEIFDDQFSVERPDGSNFTLKIRSTKLEDSAMYFCASSVGTGNEKLFFGSGTQLSVL.

The table lists this clone with a count of one. The V gene is TRBV13, the J gene TRBJ1-2, with a tentative D call TRBD1 (5 bases). CDR1 and CDR2 from the germline V gene are PRHDT and FYEKMQ (reference sequence). The CDR3 loop spans 12 amino acids. Trimming took off 3 bases at V and 7 bases at J, with 9 bases between the two ends. The CDR3: CASSFPGGGYTF. The CDR3 nucleotides are TGTGCCAGCAGCTTCCCCGGGGGTGGCTACACCTTC.

This rearrangement joins TRBV14 to TRBJ1-2; no firm D call. This CDR3 comprises 12 residues. CDR1 and CDR2 (germline): SGHDN, FVKESK. The ends were cut back, 11 bases at V and 8 bases at J, with 18 bases in the middle. The DNA of the CDR3 is TGTGCCCTCCGCCCTGGGTGGGAGGGCTACACCTTC. This sequence encodes CALRPGWEGYTF.

The gene calls are TRBV20-1 and TRBJ2-7; 7 bases agree with TRBD2. The V segment lost 3 bases and the J segment 2 bases; nucleotides outside the gene matches: 7. The germline gives CDR1 DFQATT, CDR2 SNEGSKA (reference sequence). This CDR3 spans 14 amino acids. The CDR3 DNA sequence: TGCAGTGCTAGTTTCCAGCGGGATCCCTACGAGCAGTACTTC. Translation gives CSASFQRDPYEQYF.

This clone was seen a few times. V gene TRBV6-2 or TRBV6-3 combines with J gene TRBJ2-2; the match to TRBD2 covers 7 bases. The J segment lost 1 base and the V segment lost 0 bases, leaving 5 bases of the junction unmatched. Per germline, CDR1 MNHEY and CDR2 SVGEGT. The CDR3 is made up of 17 amino acids. The CDR3 here is CASSYSKGGRNTGELFF. CDR3 sequence (DNA): TGTGCCAGCAGTTACTCGAAGGGCGGGAGGAACACCGGGGAGCTGTTTTTT.

V and J are TRBV29-1 and TRBJ2-7; D ambiguous. Germline values: CDR1 SQVTM, CDR2 ANQGSEA. This CDR3 comprises 12 residues. Trimming took 4 bases from V and 4 from J, leaving 11 bases between them. CDR3 sequence: CSVGGSFYEQYF. The CDR3 DNA follows: TGCAGCGTTGGAGGCAGCTTTTACGAGCAGTACTTC.

This clone was recorded only once. The chain carries TRBV27 and TRBJ2-5; possible D gene TRBD1, 5 bases. V was clipped by 7 bases and J by 6 bases, with 9 bases between them. This CDR3 spans 11 amino acids. Germline lookup yields CDR1 MNHEY and CDR2 SMNVEV (reference sequence). CDR3 sequence reads: CASTRGKTQYF. DNA of the CDR3: TGTGCCAGCACTAGGGGAAAGACCCAGTACTTC.